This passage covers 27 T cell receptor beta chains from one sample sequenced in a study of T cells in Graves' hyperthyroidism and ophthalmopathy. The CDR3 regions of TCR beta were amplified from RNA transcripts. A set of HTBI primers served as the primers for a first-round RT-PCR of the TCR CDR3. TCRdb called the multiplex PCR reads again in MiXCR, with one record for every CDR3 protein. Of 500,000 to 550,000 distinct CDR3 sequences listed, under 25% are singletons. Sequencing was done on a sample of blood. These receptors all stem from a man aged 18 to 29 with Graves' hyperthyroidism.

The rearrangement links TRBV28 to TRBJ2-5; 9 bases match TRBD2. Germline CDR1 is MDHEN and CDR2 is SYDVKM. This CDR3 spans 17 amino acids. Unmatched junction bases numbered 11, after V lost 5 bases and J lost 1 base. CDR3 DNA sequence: TGTGCCAGCAGTCCCAACCGACTAGCGGAAAGCCAAGAGACCCAGTACTTC. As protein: CASSPNRLAESQETQYF.

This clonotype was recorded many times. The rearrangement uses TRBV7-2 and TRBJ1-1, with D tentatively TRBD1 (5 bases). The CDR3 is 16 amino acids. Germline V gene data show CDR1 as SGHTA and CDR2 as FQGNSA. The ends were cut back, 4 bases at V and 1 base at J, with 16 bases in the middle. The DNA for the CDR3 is TGTGCCAGCAGCTCCCTCCGGGGACCCCGGAACACTGAAGCTTTCTTT. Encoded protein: CASSSLRGPRNTEAFF.

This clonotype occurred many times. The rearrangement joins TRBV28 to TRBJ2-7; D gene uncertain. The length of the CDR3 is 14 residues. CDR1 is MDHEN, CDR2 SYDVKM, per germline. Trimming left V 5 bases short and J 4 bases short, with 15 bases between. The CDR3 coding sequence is TGTGCCAGCAGTCCCCTCCGACCTTTTTACGAGCAGTACTTC. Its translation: CASSPLRPFYEQYF.

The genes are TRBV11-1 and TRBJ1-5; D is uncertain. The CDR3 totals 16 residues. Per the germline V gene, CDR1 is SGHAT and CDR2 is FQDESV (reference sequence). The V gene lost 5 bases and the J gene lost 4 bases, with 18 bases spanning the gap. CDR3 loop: CASSPHKGPTNQPQHF. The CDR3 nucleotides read TGTGCCAGCAGCCCTCACAAAGGTCCCACTAATCAGCCCCAGCATTTT. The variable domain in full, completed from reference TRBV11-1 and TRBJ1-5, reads EAEVAQSPRYKITEKSQAVAFWCDPISGHATLYWYRQILGQGPELLVQFQDESVVDDSQLPKDRFSAERLKGVDSTLKIQPAELGDSAMYLCASSPHKGPTNQPQHFGDGTRLSIL.

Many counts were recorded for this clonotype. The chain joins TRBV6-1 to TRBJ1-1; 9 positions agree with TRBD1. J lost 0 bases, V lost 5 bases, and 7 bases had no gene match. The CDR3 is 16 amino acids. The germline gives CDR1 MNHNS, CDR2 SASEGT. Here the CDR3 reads CASSPPTGGVNTEAFF. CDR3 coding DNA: TGTGCCAGCAGTCCTCCGACAGGGGGGGTGAACACTGAAGCTTTCTTT.

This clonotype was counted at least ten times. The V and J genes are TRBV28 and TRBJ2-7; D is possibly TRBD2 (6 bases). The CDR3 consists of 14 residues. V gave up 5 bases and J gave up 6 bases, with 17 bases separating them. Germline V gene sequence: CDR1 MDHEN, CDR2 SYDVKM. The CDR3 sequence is CASSPPPGVSEQYF. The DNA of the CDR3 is TGTGCCAGCAGTCCTCCCCCGGGGGTCTCCGAGCAGTACTTC.

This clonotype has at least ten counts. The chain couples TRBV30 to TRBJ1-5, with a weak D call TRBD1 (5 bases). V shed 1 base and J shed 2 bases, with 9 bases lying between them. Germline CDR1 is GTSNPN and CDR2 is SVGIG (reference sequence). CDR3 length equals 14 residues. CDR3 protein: CAWSAQGGNQPQHF. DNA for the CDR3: TGTGCCTGGAGTGCTCAGGGAGGCAATCAGCCCCAGCATTTT. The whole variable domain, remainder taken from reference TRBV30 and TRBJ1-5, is SQTIHQWPATLVQPVGSPLSLECTVEGTSNPNLYWYRQAAGRGLQLLFYSVGIGQISSEVPQNLSASRPQDRQFILSSKKLLLSDSGFYLCAWSAQGGNQPQHFGDGTRLSIL.

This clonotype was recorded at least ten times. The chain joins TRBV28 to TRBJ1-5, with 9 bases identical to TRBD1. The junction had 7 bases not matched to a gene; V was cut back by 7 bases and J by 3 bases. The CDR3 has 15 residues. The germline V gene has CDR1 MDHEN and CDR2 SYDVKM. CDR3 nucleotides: TGTGCCAGCACCACCTTACAGGGGGCCAATCAGCCCCAGCATTTT. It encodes CASTTLQGANQPQHF.

The CDR3 DNA reads TGCAGTGCTAGAGACAGGGAGTCCTACGAGCAGTACTTC. Translating it yields CSARDRESYEQYF. The chain joins TRBV20-1 to TRBJ2-7, with D perhaps given as TRBD1 or TRBD2 (5 bases each). Between the trimmed V and J ends, which lost 0 bases and 1 base, there was a span of 7 bases. Germline CDR1 DFQATT, CDR2 SNEGSKA (reference sequence). The length of the CDR3 is 13 residues.

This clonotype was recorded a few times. CDR3: CASSSTPGQGAHYGYTF. CDR3 coding DNA: TGCGCCAGCAGCTCGACCCCGGGACAGGGGGCACACTATGGCTACACCTTC. The rearrangement uses TRBV5-1 and TRBJ1-2; 12 nucleotides agree with TRBD1. V gave up 3 bases and J gave up 3 bases; unmatched junction bases: 9. There are 17 residues in the CDR3. Germline V gives CDR1 SGHRS, CDR2 YFSETQ.

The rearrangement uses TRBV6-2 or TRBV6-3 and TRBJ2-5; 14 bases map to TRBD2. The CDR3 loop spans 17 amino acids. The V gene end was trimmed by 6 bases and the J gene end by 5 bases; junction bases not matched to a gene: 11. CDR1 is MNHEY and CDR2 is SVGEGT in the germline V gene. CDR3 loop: CASRVPGLAGDKETQYF. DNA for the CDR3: TGTGCCAGCAGGGTCCCGGGACTAGCGGGAGACAAGGAGACCCAGTACTTC.

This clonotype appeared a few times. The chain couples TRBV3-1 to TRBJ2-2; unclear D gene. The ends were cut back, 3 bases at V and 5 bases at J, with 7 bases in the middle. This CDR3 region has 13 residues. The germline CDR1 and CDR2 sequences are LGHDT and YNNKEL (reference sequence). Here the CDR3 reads CASSQTRTGELFF. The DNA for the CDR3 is TGTGCCAGCAGCCAGACCCGGACCGGGGAGCTGTTTTTT.

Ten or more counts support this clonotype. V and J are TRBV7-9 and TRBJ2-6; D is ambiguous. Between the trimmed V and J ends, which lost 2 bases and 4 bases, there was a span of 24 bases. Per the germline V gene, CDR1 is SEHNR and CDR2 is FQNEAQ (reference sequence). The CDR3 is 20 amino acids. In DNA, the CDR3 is TGTGCCAGCAGCTTACACAATACGTTTTGGGGAACGGAGGGGGCCAACGTCCTGACTTTC. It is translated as CASSLHNTFWGTEGANVLTF.

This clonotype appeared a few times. The CDR3 protein is CASSSSRDSYGYTF. The CDR3 DNA follows: TGTGCCAGCTCAAGTTCCCGGGACAGCTATGGCTACACCTTC. The chain is built from TRBV18 and TRBJ1-2; 7 bases map to TRBD1. In germline, CDR1 is KGHSH, CDR2 LQKENI. The CDR3 extends over 14 amino acids. Trimming at V came to 5 bases and at J to 4 bases, leaving 7 bases not matched to a gene.

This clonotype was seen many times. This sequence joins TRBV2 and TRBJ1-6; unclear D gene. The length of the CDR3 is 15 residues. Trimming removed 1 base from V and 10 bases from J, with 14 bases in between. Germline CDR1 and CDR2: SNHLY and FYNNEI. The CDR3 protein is CASSEDRGRDSPLHF. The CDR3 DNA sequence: TGTGCCAGCAGTGAAGACCGGGGTAGAGACTCACCCCTCCACTTT.

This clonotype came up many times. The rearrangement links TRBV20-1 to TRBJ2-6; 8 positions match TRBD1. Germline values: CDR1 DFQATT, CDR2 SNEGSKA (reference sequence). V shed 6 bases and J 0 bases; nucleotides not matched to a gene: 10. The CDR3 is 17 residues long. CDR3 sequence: CSAPGRTGPSGANVLTF. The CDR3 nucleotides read TGCAGTGCACCCGGCAGGACAGGGCCCTCTGGGGCCAACGTCCTGACTTTC.

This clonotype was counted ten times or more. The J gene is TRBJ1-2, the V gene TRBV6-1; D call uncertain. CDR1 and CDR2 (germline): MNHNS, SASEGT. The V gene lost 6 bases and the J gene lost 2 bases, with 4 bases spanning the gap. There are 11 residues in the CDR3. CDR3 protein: CASRENYGYTF. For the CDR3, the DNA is TGTGCCAGCAGGGAAAACTATGGCTACACCTTC.

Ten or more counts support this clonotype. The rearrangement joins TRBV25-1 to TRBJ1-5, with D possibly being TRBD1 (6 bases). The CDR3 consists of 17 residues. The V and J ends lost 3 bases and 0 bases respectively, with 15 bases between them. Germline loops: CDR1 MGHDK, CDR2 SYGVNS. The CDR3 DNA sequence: TGTGCCAGCAGTGACCCCTGGGAGGGGGATAGCAATCAGCCCCAGCATTTT. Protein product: CASSDPWEGDSNQPQHF.

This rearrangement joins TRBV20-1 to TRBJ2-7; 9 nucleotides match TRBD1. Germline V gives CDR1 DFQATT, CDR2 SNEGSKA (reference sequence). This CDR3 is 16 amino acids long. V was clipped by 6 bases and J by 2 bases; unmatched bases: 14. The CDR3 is CSATTGGAWEAYEQYF. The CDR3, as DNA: TGCAGTGCCACTACAGGGGGCGCGTGGGAAGCCTACGAGCAGTACTTC.

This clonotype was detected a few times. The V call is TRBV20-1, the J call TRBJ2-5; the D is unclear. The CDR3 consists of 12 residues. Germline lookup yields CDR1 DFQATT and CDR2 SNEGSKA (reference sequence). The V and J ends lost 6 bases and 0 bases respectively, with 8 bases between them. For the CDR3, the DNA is TGCAGTGCACAACTGTACCAAGAGACCCAGTACTTC. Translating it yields CSAQLYQETQYF.

CDR3 in amino acids: CASSYGATTGNTIYF. The CDR3 bases are TGTGCCAGCAGTTACGGCGCGACCACTGGAAACACCATATATTTT. The rearrangement links TRBV6-5 to TRBJ1-3; D is unclear. This CDR3 has 15 residues. Germline V gene lookup returns CDR1 MNHEY and CDR2 SVGAGI. Trimming took off 2 bases at V and 2 bases at J, with 10 bases between the two ends.

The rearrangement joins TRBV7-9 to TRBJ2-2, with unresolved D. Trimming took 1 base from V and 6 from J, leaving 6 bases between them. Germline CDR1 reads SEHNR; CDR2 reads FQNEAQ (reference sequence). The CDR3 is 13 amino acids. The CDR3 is CASSLEGPGELFF. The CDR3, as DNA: TGTGCCAGCAGCTTAGAAGGGCCCGGGGAGCTGTTTTTT.

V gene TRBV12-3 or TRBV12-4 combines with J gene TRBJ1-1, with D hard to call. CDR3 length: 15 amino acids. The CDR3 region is CVTYSSGAMSTEAFF. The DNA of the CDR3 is TGTGTCACCTACTCCAGCGGCGCAATGAGCACTGAAGCTTTCTTT.

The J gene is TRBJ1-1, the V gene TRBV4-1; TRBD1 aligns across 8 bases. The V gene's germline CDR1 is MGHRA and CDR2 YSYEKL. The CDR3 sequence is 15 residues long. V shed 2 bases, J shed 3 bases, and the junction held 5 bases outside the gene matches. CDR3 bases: TGCGCCAGCAGCCAACCGGACAGGGTGGACACTGAAGCTTTCTTT. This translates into CASSQPDRVDTEAFF.

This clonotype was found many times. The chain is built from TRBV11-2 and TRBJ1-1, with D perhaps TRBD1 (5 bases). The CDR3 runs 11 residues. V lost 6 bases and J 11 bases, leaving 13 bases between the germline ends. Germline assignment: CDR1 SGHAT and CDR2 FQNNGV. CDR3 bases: TGTGCCAGCAGTTACGGGGCTTTGGCTTTCTTT. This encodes CASSYGALAFF.

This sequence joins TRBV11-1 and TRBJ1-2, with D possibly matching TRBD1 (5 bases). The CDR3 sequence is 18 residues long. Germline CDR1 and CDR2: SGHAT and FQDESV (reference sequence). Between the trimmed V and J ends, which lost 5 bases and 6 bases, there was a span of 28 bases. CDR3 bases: TGTGCCAGCAGCCGAAGAAGCTGGGGGGAAACTGGACGCGATGGCTACACCTTC. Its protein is CASSRRSWGETGRDGYTF.

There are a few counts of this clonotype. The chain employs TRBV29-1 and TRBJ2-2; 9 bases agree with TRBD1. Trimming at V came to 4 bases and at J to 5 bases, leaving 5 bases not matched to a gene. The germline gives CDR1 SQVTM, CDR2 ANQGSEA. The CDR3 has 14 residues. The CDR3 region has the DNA TGCAGCGTTGCCTCGACAGGGGGGACCGGGGAGCTGTTTTTT. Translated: CSVASTGGTGELFF.